Detailed here is one T cell receptor beta chain. The antigen is unknown. V shed 4 bases, J shed 10 bases, and the junction held 7 bases outside the gene matches. This CDR3 region has 14 residues. Looked up from germline, CDR1 is SGHKS and CDR2 is YYEKEE (reference sequence). The sample originates from a study of shared clonotypes between healthy human individuals. Study overall: CD8 memory received one plate per donor, CD8 naive two, CD4 memory three and CD4 naive three. Study-wide results and limits: Sharing across four donors was highest in naive CD4 (roughly 5%) and lowest in memory CD8 (roughly 0.4%). Relative to their counterparts shared across all four donors, non-shared clonotypes exhibited diminished generation probabilities.

Sequenced by immunoSEQ multiplex PCR; TCRdb stores in-frame clones only, minus some. The repertoire holds 1 million to 1.2 million clones, with approximately 80% as singletons. The source material was memory CD4+ T cells from PBMCs. As for subset: CD45RA-negative fraction. The chain employs TRBV5-5 and TRBJ1-4; TRBD1 matches at 10 bases. The sequence derives from a young man in good health. Some clones in this sample may be carry-over from other donors' samples. The DNA of the CDR3 is TGTGCCAGCAGCGCCGGGACAGGGGATGGAAAACTGTTTTTT. It encodes CASSAGTGDGKLFF.